This T cell receptor beta chain was captured by sequencing in a study of blood T cell repertoires in COVID-19 (TCRdb year 2020). Study-level background: Samples from collaborators originated in the United States, Italy and Spain and spanned both the acute and convalescent phases of COVID-19. The dataset comprised deeply sampled blood TCRbeta repertoires from subjects exposed to, actively infected with, or recovered from COVID-19. Where available, HLA class I and class II types were obtained from metadata supplied by the sample provider rather than from assay-based typing. The sample metadata nearly always contained a de-identified subject ID, COVID-19 status, age in years and sex. The repertoires were made available in a free public database intended to serve as a resource for research on the immune response to SARS-CoV-2. The prospective study material was composed of cDNA or gDNA derived from T cells, B-cell-depleted T cells, or PBMCs. The samples were drawn from the first 160 participants of the ongoing ImmuneRACE study and from some 1,300 subjects provided by 6 global collaborators.

Each collaborating institution followed its own protocols to collect whole blood in K2EDTA tubes. For TCRbeta analysis, collaborator samples were shipped as frozen whole blood, as isolated PBMCs, or as DNA extracted from either sample type. This clone turned up a few times. Its antigen is still unknown. No per-base quality is available; no much larger clone lies one base away. The immunoSEQ Assay, a bias-controlled multiplex PCR, was used to amplify TCRbeta CDR3 regions from genomic DNA. Per the original workflow: Within the assay, amplification of reference gene primers was used to estimate how many nucleated cells each sample contained. Sequence reads were collapsed and filtered to measure the absolute abundance of every unique TCRbeta CDR3 rearrangement. Productive Simpson clonality was computed per sample as the square root of Simpson's diversity index over productive rearrangements. This immuneACCESS table, as held by TCRdb, lists in-frame sequences with V and J called but not all clones. Of the missing ones, under half trace to an unresolved V gene in checked studies; the others have no known cause. V, J and clone size are those of that table, while D and trimming were read from the DNA. The sample includes 150,000 to 200,000 clones, with around nine tenths observed a single time. About 4.4% of the sample is in the top ten clones.

The research as a whole found: How much clinical and demographic metadata was included differed by source and by participant, and the metadata was provided uncurated.

CDR1 and CDR2 are drawn from the germline V gene: MGHRA, YSYEKL. At the junction V is shortened by 8 bases and J by 2 bases; bases outside the gene matches: 5. CDR3 length: 14 amino acids, cysteine to phenylalanine. Only the CDR3 region is kept as DNA, spanning 42 bases read in frame from base 1. The sample comprised peripheral blood. The clonotype comes from a human donor in a cohort sampled during active COVID-19. The chain couples TRBV4-1 to TRBJ1-2; a stretch of 10 junction bases matches TRBD1. Here the CDR3 is given as CASGRGQGNYGYTF. The base sequence is TGCGCCAGCGGAAGGGGACAGGGGAACTATGGCTACACCTTC.